Each of the 22 T cell receptor beta chains below was sequenced from the same sample in a study of identical twins. TCRdb used MiXCR to reprocess the 5' RACE reads, holding one entry per CDR3 protein. The sample has fewer than 650,000 distinct CDR3 sequences; 7.1% are singletons. These sequences were also reported in another study, on yellow fever vaccine responses in identical twins.

The sequenced material came from PBMCs. The receptors come from a young woman in good health.

This rearrangement joins TRBV6-1 to TRBJ2-1; 9 bases map to TRBD1. V lost 6 bases and J lost 4; bases outside the gene matches: 10. CDR3 length: 16 amino acids. CDR1 MNHNS and CDR2 SASEGT come from the germline V gene. The CDR3 nucleotides read TGTGCCAGCAGCACATTACAGGGGGCTCGGTACAATGAGCAGTTCTTC. Its protein is CASSTLQGARYNEQFF.

A few counts support this clonotype. This chain uses TRBV12-3 or TRBV12-4 with TRBJ2-5; D call uncertain. The CDR3 has 13 residues. The V gene lost 7 bases and the J gene lost 4 bases, with 13 bases spanning the gap. The CDR3 DNA is TGTGCCAGCACCTTCTGGTCCTCAGAGACCCAGTACTTC. As protein: CASTFWSSETQYF.

V usage is TRBV3-1 and J usage is TRBJ2-2; D is undetermined. Germline CDR1 reads LGHDT; CDR2 reads YNNKEL (reference sequence). The CDR3 loop spans 15 amino acids. Trimming removed 5 bases from V and 2 bases from J, with 12 bases in between. The DNA of the CDR3 is TGTGCCAGCAGCTTTGGGGTTCTCAACACCGGGGAGCTGTTTTTT. As protein: CASSFGVLNTGELFF.

This clonotype showed up just a few times. Mismatch with germline at one junction end may stem from a read error. This chain links TRBV20-1 with TRBJ1-1; TRBD1 matches at 8 bases. The CDR3 contains 16 residues. Germline CDR1 is DFQATT and CDR2 is SNEGSKA (reference sequence). For the CDR3, the DNA is TGCTGTGCCCCAGAATTCGGACAGGGACTGAACACTGAAGCTTTCTTT. Encoded protein: CCAPEFGQGLNTEAFF.

This clonotype was counted ten times or more. The chain uses TRBV10-1 and TRBJ2-1, with 9 bases that match TRBD1. Per germline, CDR1 WNHNN and CDR2 SYGVQD (reference sequence). The CDR3 has 16 residues. The J segment lost 4 bases and the V segment lost 4 bases, leaving 8 bases of the junction unmatched. The CDR3 reads CASSGGQGVGYNEQFF. DNA for the CDR3: TGCGCCAGCAGTGGGGGACAGGGTGTCGGGTACAATGAGCAGTTCTTC.

This clonotype was counted at least ten times. This chain links TRBV6-6 with TRBJ1-5; D is uncertain. CDR3 length equals 13 residues. Germline V gene data show CDR1 as MNHNY and CDR2 as SVGAGI (reference sequence). Trimming cost V 0 bases and J 8 bases, with 8 bases left between them. CDR3 bases: TGTGCCAGCAGTTACTCATTTTTAGAGCCCCAGCATTTT. It is translated as CASSYSFLEPQHF.

In this sample, this clonotype turned up a few times. The chain is built from TRBV10-3 and TRBJ2-7; 10 nucleotides align to TRBD1. CDR1 and CDR2 (germline): ENHRY, SYGVKD. The J segment lost 0 bases and the V segment lost 6 bases, leaving 5 bases of the junction unmatched. This CDR3 region has 15 residues. CDR3: CAISRDRGNSYEQYV. For the CDR3, the DNA is TGTGCCATCAGCCGGGACAGGGGAAACTCCTACGAGCAGTACGTC.

The chain joins TRBV6-4 to TRBJ2-1, with a weak D call TRBD2 (5 bases). CDR3 length equals 15 residues. V lost 3 bases and J 8 bases, leaving 17 bases between the germline ends. Germline V gene data show CDR1 as MRHNA and CDR2 as SNTAGT. The CDR3, as DNA: TGTGCCAGCAGTGATCTCGGGCGATACGGGGATGAGCAGTTCTTC. As protein: CASSDLGRYGDEQFF.

In its sample, this clonotype was seen a few times. The chain combines TRBV14 with TRBJ2-3; 9 bases fit TRBD2. Germline V gene sequence: CDR1 SGHDN, CDR2 FVKESK. Trimming cost V 3 bases and J 4 bases; bases outside gene matches: 8. The CDR3 extends over 16 amino acids. The CDR3 DNA is TGTGCCAGCAGCCACGGCGGGGGGGCGATGGCAGATACGCAGTATTTT. It encodes CASSHGGGAMADTQYF.

At least ten counts were recorded for this clonotype. The V and J genes are TRBV7-8 and TRBJ2-1, with 11 bases that match TRBD2. Unmatched junction bases numbered 8, after V lost 6 bases and J lost 7 bases. The CDR3 has 15 amino acids. CDR1 is SGHVS and CDR2 is FQNEAQ in the germline V gene. The CDR3 reads CASRFLAGGGNEQFF. The CDR3 region has the DNA TGTGCCAGCAGGTTTCTAGCGGGAGGTGGAAATGAGCAGTTCTTC. The full variable domain, completed using reference TRBV7-8 and TRBJ2-1, is GAGVSQSPRYKVAKRGQDVALRCDPISGHVSLFWYQQALGQGPEFLTYFQNEAQLDKSGLPSDRFFAERPEGSVSTLKIQRTQQEDSAVYLCASRFLAGGGNEQFFGPGTRLTVL.

There are many counts of this clonotype. This chain joins TRBV20-1 and TRBJ2-2; 7 bases fit TRBD2. The trim removed 0 bases at V and 5 bases at J, leaving 6 bases unmatched. Germline-derived CDR1 and CDR2 are DFQATT and SNEGSKA (reference sequence). This CDR3 is built from 15 residues. The DNA for the CDR3 is TGCAGTGCTAGAGATGTTAGGGGAGGGACCGGGGAGCTGTTTTTT. It codes for CSARDVRGGTGELFF.

This clonotype was observed a few times. This chain connects TRBV28 to TRBJ2-7; D is perhaps TRBD1 (6 bases). V was cut by 6 bases and J by 2 bases, with 11 bases left in between. The germline CDR1 and CDR2 sequences are MDHEN and SYDVKM. This CDR3 has 13 amino acids. CDR3 nucleotide sequence: TGTGCCAGCAGGCGGACAGCGACCTACGAGCAGTACTTC. Its translation: CASRRTATYEQYF.

This clonotype was seen a handful of times. The chain uses TRBV7-6 and TRBJ2-7; D gene unclear. V was clipped by 1 base and J by 0 bases, with 10 bases between them. There are 15 residues in the CDR3. Germline V gene sequence: CDR1 SGHVS, CDR2 FNYEAQ. CDR3: CASSLGAESSYEQYF. Written as DNA, the CDR3 is TGTGCCAGCAGCTTAGGCGCCGAGAGCTCCTACGAGCAGTACTTC.

This clonotype was seen repeatedly, ten times or more. The chain joins TRBV29-1 to TRBJ2-7; 7 bases match TRBD2. The CDR3 runs to 13 residues. V gave up 4 bases and J gave up 5 bases; unmatched junction bases: 8. The V gene's germline CDR1 is SQVTM and CDR2 ANQGSEA. The CDR3 bases are TGCAGCGTTGCGGCGACGGGAGGAAACGAGCAGTACTTC. This sequence encodes CSVAATGGNEQYF.

This clonotype was observed a few times. The rearrangement links TRBV5-1 to TRBJ2-7; D remains ambiguous. The CDR3 runs to 12 residues. Germline-derived CDR1 and CDR2 are SGHRS and YFSETQ. With 4 bases removed from V and 3 bases from J, the gap between germline ends came to 8 bases. The CDR3 protein is CASSRQYYEQYV. The CDR3 DNA is TGCGCCAGCAGCCGCCAGTACTACGAGCAGTACGTC.

The table lists this clonotype with a few counts. The chain links TRBV6-1 to TRBJ2-2; D remains ambiguous. Trimming took off 6 bases at V and 1 base at J, with 9 bases between the two ends. Germline values: CDR1 MNHNS, CDR2 SASEGT. The length of the CDR3 is 14 residues. CDR3 residues: CASRRSENTGELFF. The CDR3 nucleotides are TGTGCCAGCAGAAGGAGCGAGAACACCGGGGAGCTGTTTTTT.

In this sample, this clonotype turned up many times. The rearrangement links TRBV5-1 to TRBJ1-2; D gene ambiguous. The germline CDR1 and CDR2 sequences are SGHRS and YFSETQ. This CDR3 has 14 amino acids. Between the trimmed V and J ends, which lost 0 bases and 2 bases, there was a span of 8 bases. The chain's CDR3 is CASSLAGTNYGYTF. The DNA for the CDR3 is TGCGCCAGCAGCTTGGCAGGAACCAACTATGGCTACACCTTC.

V gene TRBV10-2 combines with J gene TRBJ2-1, with TRBD2 identical over 7 bases. Germline CDR1 reads WSHSY; CDR2 reads SAAADI. V lost 3 bases, J lost 5 bases, and 4 bases stayed unmatched. The CDR3 spans 14 residues. This CDR3 is CASSEPSGHNEQFF. The CDR3 DNA sequence: TGCGCCAGCAGTGAACCTAGCGGACACAATGAGCAGTTCTTC.

The rearrangement links TRBV20-1 to TRBJ2-3; maybe TRBD1 (5 bases). Germline values: CDR1 DFQATT, CDR2 SNEGSKA (reference sequence). CDR3 length: 13 amino acids. With 3 bases removed from V and 0 bases from J, the gap between germline ends came to 7 bases. The CDR3 is CSARGRSTDTQYF. CDR3 DNA sequence: TGCAGTGCTAGGGGGCGGAGCACAGATACGCAGTATTTT.

The sample holds many counts of this clonotype. The V and J genes are TRBV3-1 and TRBJ2-7; no firm D call. V gave up 3 bases and J gave up 3 bases, with 15 bases separating them. The CDR3 contains 15 residues. Germline V gene data show CDR1 as LGHDT and CDR2 as YNNKEL (reference sequence). The CDR3 DNA is TGTGCCAGCAGCCATCGGGCAGGCCAGAACTACGAGCAGTACTTC. Amino acids: CASSHRAGQNYEQYF.

There are many counts of this clonotype. This chain connects TRBV4-1 to TRBJ1-2; D is unclear. The V end was cut by 1 base, the J end by 4 bases, with 7 bases between. Germline CDR1 reads MGHRA; CDR2 reads YSYEKL. CDR3 length: 13 residues. The CDR3: CASSQGLPYGYTF. The CDR3 nucleotides read TGCGCCAGCAGCCAAGGGCTCCCCTATGGCTACACCTTC.

V and J are TRBV4-2 and TRBJ2-1, with D uncertain. The CDR3 extends over 17 amino acids. Germline V gene data show CDR1 as LGHNA and CDR2 as YNFKEQ. V was cut by 0 bases and J by 4 bases, with 16 bases left in between. CDR3 coding DNA: TGTGCCAGCAGCCAAGATCTTTTACGGAGTCAGTACAATGAGCAGTTCTTC. This encodes CASSQDLLRSQYNEQFF.